Only a few counts were recorded for the clone carrying this T cell receptor (beta chain). Its antigen is not known. V shed 3 bases and J shed 6 bases, with 14 bases lying between them. Germline V gene data show CDR1 as MDHEN and CDR2 as SYDVKM. The CDR3 is made up of 15 amino acids. This sample is drawn from a study of identical twins. Study results and limitations: Insertions were fewer in abundant cord blood beta clonotypes, whereas memory repertoires showed none of this pattern.

TCRdb recomputed calls from the 5' RACE reads with MiXCR, one row per CDR3 protein. The sample shows about 890,000 distinct CDR3 sequences, 9% to 15% of them seen only once. The same sample was also used in a study of yellow fever vaccine responses in identical twins.

This TCR was sampled from a young woman in good health. V usage is TRBV28 and J usage is TRBJ2-2; D may be TRBD1 or TRBD2 (6 bases each). Sequenced material: PBMCs. CDR3 DNA: TGTGCCAGCAGTTTGTCCGGGGGCTGGTCCGGGGAGCTGTTTTTT. Translating it yields CASSLSGGWSGELFF.